The following is a TCR beta chain sequence with its context. Its antigen is still unknown. Within one base of it there is no much larger clone, and no base qualities were kept. Library preparation was by RT-PCR. The sequencer listed for this sample is Illumina HiSeq 2500. In-frame beta chains were kept once TCRdb had trimmed the public reads at Q25 with fastp and called clones with MiXCR. Duplicate CDR3 protein sequences are folded into a single record with the most common DNA and genes. This sample comprises some 570,000 distinct CDR3 sequences, about 10% of them detected only once. 11% of the sample belongs to the ten largest clones. These data are taken from a study of response to subunit inactivated influenza vaccine (dated by TCRdb to the late 2010s). For the study in its entirety: To follow how T cells responded to a trivalent subunit inactivated influenza vaccine, the researchers relied on deep quantitative profiling of the T cell receptor repertoire. Study-wide conclusions, independent of this receptor: It was suggested by the authors that each seasonal influenza vaccination may recruit only a limited number of new T cells.

These sequences were also reported in another study, on T cells expressing NK-cell markers. Drawing on the second study: TCR beta cDNA libraries were made by 5'RACE template switching that added a universal primer site and unique molecular identifiers. Three sorted T-cell subsets (CD3+CD56+NKG2C+, CD3+CD56+NKG2C- and CD3+CD56-NKG2C+) from several donors had their TCR beta-chain repertoires profiled. Of the eight sequenced donors, seven were found to be HCMV-seropositive and one was found to be HCMV-seronegative. In several experiments an anti-gammadeltaTCR antibody was added to restrict sorting to alphabetaTCR-expressing T cells. In roughly 6 donors, the dominant CD3+CD56+NKG2C+ clonotypes ranked among the top 10 CD8+ clonotypes, making up about 1.0-7.5% of CD8+ T cells. Those dominant clonotypes were again the most abundant among CD3+CD56-NKG2C+ cells in a few donors, at about 28.3-60.1%. Whether the expanded NKG2C-expressing T cell clones were specific for HCMV antigens was left unclear. All eight donors whose samples were sequenced were randomly selected healthy volunteers, three of them men and five women. A commercial ELISA kit detecting HCMV-specific IgG in serum was used to determine HCMV serostatus. Peripheral blood mononuclear cells were isolated from blood by Ficoll density gradient centrifugation. For about 6 donors, bulk peripheral blood T-cell repertoires were additionally sequenced from unsorted PBMC. Synthesis of cDNA was primed from the TCR beta constant segment and was followed by two consecutive PCR amplification steps. Illumina HiSeq 2000/2500, MiSeq or NextSeq was used to sequence libraries as 2 x 150 bp reads. MIGEC handled demultiplexing of the reads and grouping by UMI, while MiTCR was used to assemble and quantify clonotypes. Only TCR cDNA sequences supported by at least two reads were kept to exclude erroneous sequences. The tcR package was used for downstream repertoire analysis, and clonotypes were matched across fractions by CDR3 nucleotide sequence plus V segment. Antigen specificity was annotated against VDJdb with VDJmatch, allowing one amino acid substitution in CDR3.

The specimen comprised PBMCs from blood, sampled on the day of vaccination. The clonotype was recovered from a man aged 50-60 years who received an inactivated influenza vaccine. Donor details come from another sample of the same person, matched by shared clones.

The nucleotide sequence is given as TGTGCCATCAGTGAGTCGAGCCTAGCGGGCCTAGATACGCAGTATTTT. Translation gives CAISESSLAGLDTQYF. The chain couples TRBV10-3 to TRBJ2-3; TRBD2 aligns with 8 central bases. From a lookup of the germline V gene, CDR1 and CDR2 are ENHRY and SYGVKD. Trimming leaves V shorter by 0 bases and J shorter by 5 bases, with the junction holding 7 bases beyond the gene matches. The CDR3 starts with the cysteine, ends with the phenylalanine, and has 16 residues. Only the CDR3 region is kept as DNA, spanning 48 bases read in frame from base 1.